These 7 T cell receptor beta chains came from one sample sequenced in a study of T cell responses to AZD1222 COVID-19 vaccine. Here immunoSEQ multiplex PCR was the method, and the copy in TCRdb shows in-frame clones only, minus some. The sample contains 88,000 or so clones, roughly 91% of which appear only once. Sequencing was performed on peripheral blood, taken 28 days after the second AZD1222 dose. The receptor set was obtained from an adult who received the AZD1222 COVID-19 vaccine.

This chain uses TRBV2 with TRBJ2-1, with D perhaps matching TRBD2 (5 bases). In germline, CDR1 is SNHLY, CDR2 FYNNEI. The CDR3 has 13 amino acids. V gave up 6 bases and J gave up 3 bases, with 9 bases separating them. CDR3 bases: TGTGCCAGCAGCTGGACTGGCTACAATGAGCAGTTCTTC. Its translation is CASSWTGYNEQFF.

The chain uses TRBV13 and TRBJ1-1; 7 bases agree with TRBD1. Per the germline V gene, CDR1 is PRHDT and CDR2 is FYEKMQ (reference sequence). With 3 bases clipped from V and 4 bases from J, the junction kept 8 bases outside the gene matches. The CDR3 has 15 amino acids. In DNA form, the CDR3 reads TGTGCCAGCAGCTTGCAGGGGGGGTTTGGCACTGAAGCTTTCTTT. Residues: CASSLQGGFGTEAFF.

This CDR3 is CASSLVGAGYEQYF. The CDR3 nucleotides read TGTGCCAGCAGTTTGGTCGGGGCCGGCTACGAGCAGTACTTC. The rearrangement joins TRBV27 to TRBJ2-7; either TRBD1 or TRBD2 may fit D (5 bases each). CDR3 length: 14 residues. Trimming shortened V by 3 bases and J by 3 bases, and 12 bases separated the two germline ends. Per germline, CDR1 MNHEY and CDR2 SMNVEV (reference sequence).

The chain recombines TRBV5-1 with TRBJ1-2; TRBD1 matches at 8 bases. J was trimmed by 5 bases and V by 5 bases; bases with no gene match: 8. Germline V gene lookup returns CDR1 SGHRS and CDR2 YFSETQ. This CDR3 comprises 14 residues. In DNA form, the CDR3 reads TGCGCCAGCAGTGTTGCAGGGGGCAATTATGGCTACACCTTC. Its protein product is CASSVAGGNYGYTF.

For the CDR3, the DNA is TGTGCCAGCAGCCAGAGGATTACGATCTCACCCCTCCACTTT. Translated, it gives CASSQRITISPLHF. The rearrangement uses TRBV3-1 (or the pseudogene TRBV3-2) and TRBJ1-6; the D is unclear. Germline CDR1 LGHDT, CDR2 YNNKEL (reference sequence). The CDR3 has 14 amino acids. Trimming pared 3 bases from V and 10 bases from J, leaving 13 bases between.

V is TRBV21-1 and J is TRBJ1-3. TRBV21-1 is listed as a pseudogene. The CDR3 runs 18 residues. The CDR3 coding sequence is TGTGCCAGCAGCAACCATCATTCGGGTTTGAGAGGGGGAAACACCATATATTTT. Encoded protein: CASSNHHSGLRGGNTIYF.

V gene TRBV6-5 combines with J gene TRBJ1-4, with TRBD1 as a possible D gene (5 bases). The V end lost 6 bases, the J end lost 0 bases, and 5 bases lay between the germline ends. The CDR3 length is 13 residues. The germline V gene has CDR1 MNHEY and CDR2 SVGAGI. CDR3 in amino acids: CASRGATNEKLFF. CDR3 DNA: TGTGCCAGCAGGGGGGCAACTAATGAAAAACTGTTTTTT.